This T cell receptor beta chain is from a study of CD8 T cells in ankylosing spondylitis. One entry per CDR3 protein, called by TCRdb with MiXCR from the 5' RACE reads. The table has around 390,000 distinct CDR3 sequences, about a fifth seen once. Findings of the study overall: Ankylosing spondylitis blood seemed to carry a telltale TCR beta motif made of fewer than 10 highly homologous variants.

A remark on this clonotype: The antigen is unknown.

Sequencing was performed on blood, either unsorted or a sorted T cell fraction (not recorded which). This TCR was recovered from a male donor with ankylosing spondylitis.

CDR3 DNA: TGTGCCAGCAGCGTAGGCGGGAGATTCACAGATACGCAGTATTTT. The encoded protein is CASSVGGRFTDTQYF. The rearrangement links TRBV9 to TRBJ2-3; 7 nucleotides agree with TRBD2. Germline V gene lookup returns CDR1 SGDLS and CDR2 YYNGEE. Unmatched junction bases numbered 3, after V lost 0 bases and J lost 2 bases. This CDR3 region has 15 residues. The variable domain in full, with the rest retrieved from reference TRBV9 and TRBJ2-3, is DSGVTQTPKHLITATGQRVTLRCSPRSGDLSVYWYQQSLDQGLQFLIQYYNGEERAKGNILERFSAQQFPDLHSELNLSSLELGDSALYFCASSVGGRFTDTQYFGPGTRLTVL.